This record covers a single T cell receptor (beta chain). Its antigen is still unknown. All gene names here are mouse names. This record belongs to a study of CD8+ T cells in alopecia areata. Study findings and constraints: Lesional scalp displayed greater clonality than normal scalp, most notably in alopecia totalis/universalis.

Combined cutaneous lymph node cells underwent sorting by CD4, CD8alpha, NKG2D, NKG2ACE and additional markers. cDNA prepared by RNA extraction and subsequent reverse transcription served as the template for sequencing. The protocol was immunoSEQ multiplex PCR, while the TCRdb copy is restricted to in-frame clones and leaves out a portion. The table lists approximately 300,000 clones, no singletons, with about 1.2% in the top ten. The sequence came from a C3H/HeJ mouse with alopecia areata. The strain's MHC haplotype is H2-k. The specimen sequenced was CD4+ T cells sorted from a lymph node.

This CDR3 reads CTCSADRRTNSDYTF. The sequenced part of the CDR3 DNA is TGCACCTGCAGTGCAGATCGCAGGACAAACTCC. The rearrangement links TRBV1 to TRBJ1-2; D not certain. The read ends 4 residues shy of where the CDR3 ends; the end is completed using the germline J gene. This CDR3 contains 15 residues. The ends were cut back, 0 bases at V and 0 bases at J, with 8 bases in the middle. CDR1 and CDR2 (germline): NSQYPW, LRSPGD (reference sequence).